This T cell receptor beta chain appears in the sequencing data of a study of blood T cell repertoires in COVID-19. Here immunoSEQ multiplex PCR was the method, and the copy in TCRdb shows in-frame clones only, minus some. The data show 200,000 or so clones, roughly 80% seen once. Trimming removed 5 bases at V and 6 bases at J, with 35 bases between. Germline V gene lookup returns CDR1 MDHEN and CDR2 SYDVKM. This CDR3 is 20 amino acids long. The genes are TRBV28 and TRBJ2-7; tentative D call: TRBD2 (7 bases). The sample comprised PBMCs or T cells enriched from blood (not recorded which). The clonotype was recovered from a man aged 40-55 years who had recovered from COVID-19. The CDR3 nucleotides are TGTGCCAGCAGTAGACTCAACAGGGTTCTGGAAGGGGGGGGTAGTGTCGAGCAGTACTTC. Protein sequence: CASSRLNRVLEGGGSVEQYF.